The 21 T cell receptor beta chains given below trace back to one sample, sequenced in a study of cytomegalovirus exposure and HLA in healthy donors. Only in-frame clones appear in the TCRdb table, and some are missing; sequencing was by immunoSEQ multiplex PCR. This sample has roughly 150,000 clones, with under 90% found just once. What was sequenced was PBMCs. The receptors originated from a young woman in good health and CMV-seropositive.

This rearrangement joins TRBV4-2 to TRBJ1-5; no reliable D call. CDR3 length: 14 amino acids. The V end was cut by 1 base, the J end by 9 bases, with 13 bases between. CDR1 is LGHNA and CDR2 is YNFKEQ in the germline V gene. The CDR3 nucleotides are TGTGCCAGCAGCCAAGGCGAGGAGTCCCGGCCCCAGCATTTT. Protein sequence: CASSQGEESRPQHF.

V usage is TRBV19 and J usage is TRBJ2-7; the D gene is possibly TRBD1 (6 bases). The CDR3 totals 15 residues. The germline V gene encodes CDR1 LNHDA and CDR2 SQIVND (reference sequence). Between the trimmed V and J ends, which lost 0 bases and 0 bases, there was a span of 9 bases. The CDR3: CASSIEQGNSYEQYF. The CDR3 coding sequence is TGTGCCAGTAGTATAGAACAGGGTAACTCCTACGAGCAGTACTTC.

CDR3 loop: CASSLTTGLYEQYF. CDR3 nucleotides: TGCGCCAGCAGCTTAACAACAGGGTTGTACGAGCAGTACTTC. V usage is TRBV5-1 and J usage is TRBJ2-7; possibly TRBD1 for D (6 bases). V gave up 2 bases and J gave up 4 bases, with 13 bases separating them. The CDR3 sequence is 14 residues long. Germline lookup yields CDR1 SGHRS and CDR2 YFSETQ.

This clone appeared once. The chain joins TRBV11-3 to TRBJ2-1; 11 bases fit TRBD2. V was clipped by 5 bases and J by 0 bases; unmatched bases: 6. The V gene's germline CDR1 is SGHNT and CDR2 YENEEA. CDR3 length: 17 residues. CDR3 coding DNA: TGTGCCAGCAGCCTCGGGGGACTAGCGGCCTCCTACAATGAGCAGTTCTTC. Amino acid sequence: CASSLGGLAASYNEQFF.

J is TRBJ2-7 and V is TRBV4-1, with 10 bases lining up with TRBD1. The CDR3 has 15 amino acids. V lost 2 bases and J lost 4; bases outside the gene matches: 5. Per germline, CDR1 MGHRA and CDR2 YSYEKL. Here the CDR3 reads CASSQYDRGPYEQYF. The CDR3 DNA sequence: TGCGCCAGCAGCCAATACGACAGGGGGCCTTACGAGCAGTACTTC.

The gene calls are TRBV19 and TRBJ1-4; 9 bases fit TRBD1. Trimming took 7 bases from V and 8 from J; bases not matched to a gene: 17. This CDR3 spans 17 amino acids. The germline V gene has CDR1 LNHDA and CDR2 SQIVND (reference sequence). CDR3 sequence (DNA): TGTGCCAGTAACAAACCCGGGACAGGGAAAGGACGCGAAAAACTGTTTTTT. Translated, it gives CASNKPGTGKGREKLFF.

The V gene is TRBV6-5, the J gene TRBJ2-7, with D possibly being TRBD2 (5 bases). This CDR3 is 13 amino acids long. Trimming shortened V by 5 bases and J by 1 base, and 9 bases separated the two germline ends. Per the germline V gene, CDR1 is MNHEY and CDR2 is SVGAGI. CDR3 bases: TGTGCCAGCAGTCGTCCGGGATCCTACGAGCAGTACTTC. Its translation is CASSRPGSYEQYF.

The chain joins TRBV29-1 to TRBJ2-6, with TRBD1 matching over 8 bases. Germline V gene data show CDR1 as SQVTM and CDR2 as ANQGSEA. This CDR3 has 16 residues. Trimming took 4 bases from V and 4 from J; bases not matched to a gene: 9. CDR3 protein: CSVGVPTGAGANVLTF. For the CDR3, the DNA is TGCAGCGTTGGAGTACCGACAGGGGCCGGGGCCAACGTCCTGACTTTC. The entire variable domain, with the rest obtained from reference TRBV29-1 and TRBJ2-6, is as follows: SAVISQKPSRDICQRGTSLTIQCQVDSQVTMMFWYRQQPGQSLTLIATANQGSEATYESGFVIDKFPISRPNLTFSTLTVSNMSPEDSSIYLCSVGVPTGAGANVLTFGAGSRLTVL.

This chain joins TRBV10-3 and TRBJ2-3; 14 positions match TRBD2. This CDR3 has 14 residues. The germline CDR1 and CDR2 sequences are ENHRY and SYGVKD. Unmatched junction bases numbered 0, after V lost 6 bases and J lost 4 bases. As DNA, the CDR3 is TGTGCCATCAGGACTAGCGGGAGGGCAGATACGCAGTATTTT. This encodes CAIRTSGRADTQYF.

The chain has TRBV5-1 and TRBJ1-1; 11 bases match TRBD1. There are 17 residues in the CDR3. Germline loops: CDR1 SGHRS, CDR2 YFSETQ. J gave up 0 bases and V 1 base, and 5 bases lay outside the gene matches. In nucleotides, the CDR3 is TGCGCCAGCAGCTTGCCCGGGACAGGGGGAGTGAACACTGAAGCTTTCTTT. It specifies CASSLPGTGGVNTEAFF.

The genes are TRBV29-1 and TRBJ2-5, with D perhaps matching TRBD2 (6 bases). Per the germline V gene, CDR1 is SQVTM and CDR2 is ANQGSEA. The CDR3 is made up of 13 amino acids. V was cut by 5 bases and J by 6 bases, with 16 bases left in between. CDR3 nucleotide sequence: TGCAGCGTTTTCGGGGGTTTCCTCCAGACCCAGTACTTC. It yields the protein CSVFGGFLQTQYF.

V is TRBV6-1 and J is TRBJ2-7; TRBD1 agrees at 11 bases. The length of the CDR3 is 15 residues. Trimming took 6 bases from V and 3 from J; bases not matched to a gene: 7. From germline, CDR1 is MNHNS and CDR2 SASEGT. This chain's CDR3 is CASRGPGTGGYEQYF. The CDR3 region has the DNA TGTGCCAGCAGGGGACCCGGGACAGGGGGCTACGAGCAGTACTTC.

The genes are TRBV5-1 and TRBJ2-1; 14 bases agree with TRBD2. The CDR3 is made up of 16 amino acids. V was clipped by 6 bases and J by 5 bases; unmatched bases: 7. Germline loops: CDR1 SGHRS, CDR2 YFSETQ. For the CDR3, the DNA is TGCGCCAGCAACCTGTGGGGACTAGCGGGAGACAATGAGCAGTTCTTC. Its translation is CASNLWGLAGDNEQFF.

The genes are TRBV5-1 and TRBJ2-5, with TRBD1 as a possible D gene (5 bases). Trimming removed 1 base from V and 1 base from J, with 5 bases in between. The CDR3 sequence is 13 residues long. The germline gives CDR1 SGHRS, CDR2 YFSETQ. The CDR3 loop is CASSLRGQETQYF. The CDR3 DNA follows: TGCGCCAGCAGCTTGAGGGGCCAAGAGACCCAGTACTTC.

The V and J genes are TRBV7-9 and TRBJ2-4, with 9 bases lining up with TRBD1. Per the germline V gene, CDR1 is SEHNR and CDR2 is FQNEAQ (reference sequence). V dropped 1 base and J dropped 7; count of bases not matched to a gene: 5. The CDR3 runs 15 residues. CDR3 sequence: CASSLGGQGLNIQYF. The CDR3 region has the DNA TGTGCCAGCAGCTTAGGAGGACAGGGGTTGAACATTCAGTACTTC.

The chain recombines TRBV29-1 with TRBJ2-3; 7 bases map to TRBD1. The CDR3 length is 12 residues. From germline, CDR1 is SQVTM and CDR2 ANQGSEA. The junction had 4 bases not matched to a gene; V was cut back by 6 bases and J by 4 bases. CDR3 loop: CSVWQGADTQYF. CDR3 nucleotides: TGCAGCGTGTGGCAGGGGGCAGATACGCAGTATTTT.

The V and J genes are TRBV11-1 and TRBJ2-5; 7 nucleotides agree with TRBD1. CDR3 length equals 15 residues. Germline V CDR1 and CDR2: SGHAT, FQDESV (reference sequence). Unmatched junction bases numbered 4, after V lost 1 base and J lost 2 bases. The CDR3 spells CASSLGDSRQETQYF. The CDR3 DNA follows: TGTGCCAGCAGCTTAGGGGACAGTAGACAAGAGACCCAGTACTTC.

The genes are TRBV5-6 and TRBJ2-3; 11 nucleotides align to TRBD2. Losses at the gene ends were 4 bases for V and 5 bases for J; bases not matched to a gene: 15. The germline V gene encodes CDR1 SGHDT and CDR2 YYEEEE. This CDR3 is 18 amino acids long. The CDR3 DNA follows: TGTGCCAGCAGCACCGGACTAGCGGGTACCACCCGAAGAGATACGCAGTATTTT. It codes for CASSTGLAGTTRRDTQYF.

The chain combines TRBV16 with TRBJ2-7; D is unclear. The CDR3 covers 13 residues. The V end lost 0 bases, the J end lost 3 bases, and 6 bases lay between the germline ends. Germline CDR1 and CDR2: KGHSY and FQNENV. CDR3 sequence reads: CASSQSPGYEQYF. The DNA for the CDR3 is TGTGCCAGCAGCCAATCCCCAGGCTACGAGCAGTACTTC.

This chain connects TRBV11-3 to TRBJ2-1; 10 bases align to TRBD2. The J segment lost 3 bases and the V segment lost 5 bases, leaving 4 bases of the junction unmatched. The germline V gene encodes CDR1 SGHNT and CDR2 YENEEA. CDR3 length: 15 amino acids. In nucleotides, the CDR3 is TGTGCCAGCAGCGTTGGACTAGCGGTCTACAATGAGCAGTTCTTC. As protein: CASSVGLAVYNEQFF.

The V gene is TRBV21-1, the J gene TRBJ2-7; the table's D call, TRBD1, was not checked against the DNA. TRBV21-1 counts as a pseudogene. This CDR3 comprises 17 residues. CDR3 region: CASSKSNRVPYFYEQYF. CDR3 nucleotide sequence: TGTGCCAGCAGCAAATCGAACAGGGTCCCCTATTTCTACGAGCAGTACTTC.